The 17 T cell receptor beta chains reported below all come from one sample, sequenced in a study of blood T cell repertoires in COVID-19. TCRdb keeps only in-frame clones here, not all; method: immunoSEQ multiplex PCR. The top ten clones hold around 32% of a sample with about 63,000 clones, around 80% of them seen once. Sequenced material: peripheral blood. The receptor source for this set is a human donor in a cohort sampled during active COVID-19.

This chain links TRBV19 with TRBJ2-2, with 8 bases matching TRBD1. CDR3 length: 15 amino acids. CDR1 is LNHDA and CDR2 is SQIVND in the germline V gene (reference sequence). J was trimmed by 6 bases and V by 6 bases; bases with no gene match: 9. This CDR3 is CASRMRTGMAGELFF. As DNA, the CDR3 is TGTGCCAGTAGAATGAGGACAGGGATGGCCGGGGAGCTGTTTTTT. Combining the CDR3 with reference TRBV19 and TRBJ2-2 gives the whole variable domain DGGITQSPKYLFRKEGQNVTLSCEQNLNHDAMYWYRQDPGQGLRLIYYSQIVNDFQKGDIAEGYSVSREKKESFPLTVTSAQKNPTAFYLCASRMRTGMAGELFFGEGSRLTVL.

The chain employs TRBV7-9 and TRBJ2-1; tentatively, D is TRBD2 (6 bases). CDR3 size: 14 residues. Trimming removed 7 bases at V and 5 bases at J, with 15 bases between. Germline values: CDR1 SEHNR, CDR2 FQNEAQ (reference sequence). This chain's CDR3 is CASNLGGLHNEQFF. The CDR3 DNA sequence: TGTGCCAGCAATCTAGGAGGGTTACACAATGAGCAGTTCTTC.

The V gene is TRBV28, the J gene TRBJ1-2; D might be TRBD1 (6 bases). This CDR3 spans 15 amino acids. The germline CDR1 and CDR2 sequences are MDHEN and SYDVKM. Trimming took off 7 bases at V and 4 bases at J, with 19 bases between the two ends. CDR3 residues: CASTEVGGRAYGYTF. The DNA for the CDR3 is TGTGCCAGCACCGAAGTTGGGGGCCGTGCCTATGGCTACACCTTC.

The J gene is TRBJ2-3, the V gene TRBV3-1 (or the pseudogene TRBV3-2), with TRBD2 matching 9 bases. With V trimmed by 1 base and J by 6 bases, 14 bases remained unmatched. Germline assignment: CDR1 LGHDT and CDR2 YNNKEL (reference sequence). This CDR3 is built from 18 residues. CDR3 in DNA: TGTGCCAGCAGCCAAGGCGTCAGGGGTAGCGGGAGCTTGGATACGCAGTATTTT. It specifies CASSQGVRGSGSLDTQYF.

Only one count was recorded for this clone. This chain uses TRBV10-2 with TRBJ2-6, with D perhaps matching TRBD2 (7 bases). Germline V gene sequence: CDR1 WSHSY, CDR2 SAAADI. This CDR3 has 16 residues. Trimming removed 6 bases from V and 0 bases from J, with 12 bases in between. The CDR3 loop reads CASRVGGASGANVLTF. The DNA of the CDR3 is TGCGCCAGCAGAGTAGGGGGGGCCTCTGGGGCCAACGTCCTGACTTTC.

The chain recombines TRBV6-6 with TRBJ1-1; 7 bases map to TRBD1. Germline V gives CDR1 MNHNY, CDR2 SVGAGI (reference sequence). The CDR3 covers 14 residues. V dropped 4 bases and J dropped 1; count of bases not matched to a gene: 3. CDR3 region: CASSFRTGNTEAFF. Written as DNA, the CDR3 is TGTGCCAGCAGTTTTCGGACAGGGAACACTGAAGCTTTCTTT.

The chain uses TRBV7-9 and TRBJ2-3, with D tentatively TRBD2 (6 bases). There are 15 residues in the CDR3. CDR1 is SEHNR and CDR2 is FQNEAQ in the germline V gene (reference sequence). Trimming pared 5 bases from V and 1 base from J, leaving 13 bases between. The DNA for the CDR3 is TGTGCCAGCAGCCCCTCTAGCGTACGCACAGATACGCAGTATTTT. Encoded protein: CASSPSSVRTDTQYF.

This chain links TRBV7-9 with TRBJ2-3, with 10 positions matching TRBD2. The CDR3 loop spans 14 amino acids. Germline V lookup: CDR1 SEHNR, CDR2 FQNEAQ (reference sequence). V lost 8 bases to trimming and J lost 8 bases; unmatched junction nucleotides: 10. CDR3 residues: CASFWTSGTGTQYF. For the CDR3, the DNA is TGTGCCAGCTTTTGGACTAGCGGTACGGGTACGCAGTATTTT.

This clone appeared once. The chain has TRBV27 and TRBJ2-6; 8 nucleotides align to TRBD1. CDR3 length: 16 residues. The ends lost 5 bases at V and 1 base at J; junction bases unmatched: 4. Germline CDR1 is MNHEY and CDR2 is SMNVEV (reference sequence). DNA of the CDR3: TGTGCCAGCAGTATTGACAGGGGTTCTGGGGCCAACGTCCTGACTTTC. Translated: CASSIDRGSGANVLTF.

The genes are TRBV18 and TRBJ2-1, with 7 positions matching TRBD1. CDR3 length: 15 residues. Trimming at V came to 3 bases and at J to 3 bases, leaving 5 bases not matched to a gene. Germline loops: CDR1 KGHSH, CDR2 LQKENI. CDR3 protein: CASSPWDSSYNEQFF. Written as DNA, the CDR3 is TGTGCCAGCTCACCTTGGGACAGCAGCTACAATGAGCAGTTCTTC.

The CDR3 sequence is CASSQEWSPTGGFAGELFF. The CDR3 DNA follows: TGCGCCAGCAGCCAAGAGTGGTCACCGACAGGGGGGTTTGCCGGGGAGCTGTTTTTT. The rearrangement uses TRBV4-3 and TRBJ2-2; 9 nucleotides match TRBD1. Germline-derived CDR1 and CDR2 are LGHNA and YSLEER. J lost 6 bases, V lost 0 bases, and 14 bases had no gene match. The CDR3 covers 19 residues.

This chain links TRBV2 with TRBJ2-2, with no clear D. Germline CDR1 reads SNHLY; CDR2 reads FYNNEI. V was pared by 0 bases and J by 6 bases, with 14 bases between. The length of the CDR3 is 16 residues. CDR3 sequence reads: CASSEASPGSAGELFF. CDR3 sequence (DNA): TGTGCCAGCAGTGAAGCGTCGCCAGGATCGGCCGGGGAGCTGTTTTTT.

This chain connects TRBV27 to TRBJ2-7, with 10 nucleotides matching TRBD2. The CDR3 length is 17 residues. The germline V gene has CDR1 MNHEY and CDR2 SMNVEV (reference sequence). V trimming: 4 bases; J trimming: 2 bases; junction bases outside the gene matches: 11. The CDR3 loop is CASSSRTSGRPTYEQYF. The CDR3 nucleotides are TGTGCCAGCAGTTCGAGGACTAGCGGAAGACCGACCTACGAGCAGTACTTC.

The chain joins TRBV5-1 to TRBJ2-1; TRBD2 aligns across 7 bases. The CDR3 is made up of 15 amino acids. From germline, CDR1 is SGHRS and CDR2 YFSETQ. V lost 2 bases to trimming and J lost 6 bases; unmatched junction nucleotides: 8. This CDR3 reads CASSLTGTTTNEQFF. As DNA, the CDR3 is TGCGCCAGCAGCTTAACCGGGACTACCACCAATGAGCAGTTCTTC.

The chain has TRBV5-1 and TRBJ1-4, with 7 positions matching TRBD1. The CDR3 loop spans 16 amino acids. V gave up 4 bases and J gave up 7 bases; unmatched junction bases: 13. Germline CDR1 is SGHRS and CDR2 is YFSETQ. The CDR3 DNA reads TGCGCCAGCAGCCCGGGGGGGACAGAAGGCGGTGAAAAACTGTTTTTT. Translated: CASSPGGTEGGEKLFF.

Only one count was recorded for this clone. The genes are TRBV11-2 and TRBJ2-1; 7 bases are a match to TRBD2. Germline loops: CDR1 SGHAT, CDR2 FQNNGV. The CDR3 consists of 13 residues. V trimming: 8 bases; J trimming: 5 bases; junction bases outside the gene matches: 6. CDR3 in DNA: TGTGCCAGCGGGACTAACGTAGACAATGAGCAGTTCTTC. Protein product: CASGTNVDNEQFF.

The chain carries TRBV7-8 and TRBJ2-7, with D possibly matching TRBD1 (6 bases). Germline V gene sequence: CDR1 SGHVS, CDR2 FQNEAQ. The CDR3 runs 18 residues. Trimming took 2 bases from V and 4 from J, leaving 24 bases between them. CDR3 residues: CASSLTVGQSALPYEQYF. The CDR3 DNA sequence: TGTGCCAGCAGCTTAACAGTCGGACAGTCGGCGCTTCCTTACGAGCAGTACTTC.